These T cell receptor beta chains were read from a single sample in a study of T-cell reconstitution after alpha-beta-depleted transplantation in children. Using its own MiXCR run on the PCR reads, TCRdb lists one record per CDR3 protein. The sample includes 150,000 to 200,000 distinct CDR3 sequences, around 10% of them seen just once. The sample here was PBMCs, taken before TCRalphabeta/CD19-depleted stem cell transplant. These receptors were taken from a boy aged 2-9 years with acute myeloid leukemia, due to receive a stem cell transplant. Both conserved end residues are part of each CDR3. The order of the fields is J gene, clone size, D gene, V gene, CDR3 length, CDR3 protein, CDR3 DNA. D genes are given only for firm matches. The size field reads once, few or many counts, or a class when the clone is expanded.

j_call: TRBJ1-5; clone_size: many; d_call: TRBD1; v_call: TRBV20-1; cdr3_length: 12; cdr3_aa: CSAWDRHQPQHF; cdr3_nt: TGCAGTGCTTGGGACAGGCATCAGCCCCAGCATTTT
j_call: TRBJ2-1; clone_size: many; d_call: NA; v_call: TRBV7-8; cdr3_length: 15; cdr3_aa: CASSLSPGGAREQFF; cdr3_nt: TGTGCCAGCAGCTTAAGTCCAGGGGGGGCTAGGGAGCAGTTCTTC
j_call: TRBJ2-5; clone_size: many; d_call: TRBD2; v_call: TRBV25-1; cdr3_length: 16; cdr3_aa: CASSELLAGVQETQYF; cdr3_nt: TGTGCCAGCAGCGAGTTACTAGCGGGGGTACAAGAGACCCAGTACTTC
j_call: TRBJ1-3; clone_size: many; d_call: NA; v_call: TRBV12-3/TRBV12-4; cdr3_length: 14; cdr3_aa: CASSPSGLGNTIYF; cdr3_nt: TGTGCCAGCAGTCCCTCAGGGCTGGGAAACACCATATATTTT
j_call: TRBJ1-1; clone_size: many; d_call: NA; v_call: TRBV20-1; cdr3_length: 11; cdr3_aa: CSATANTEAFF; cdr3_nt: TGCAGTGCTACCGCCAACACTGAAGCTTTCTTT
j_call: TRBJ1-4; clone_size: many; d_call: TRBD1; v_call: TRBV4-2; cdr3_length: 14; cdr3_aa: CASSPRDRDEKLFF; cdr3_nt: TGTGCCAGCAGCCCCCGGGACAGGGATGAAAAACTGTTTTTT
j_call: TRBJ1-4; clone_size: many; d_call: NA; v_call: TRBV2; cdr3_length: 16; cdr3_aa: CASSAQTVATNEKLFF; cdr3_nt: TGTGCCAGCAGTGCCCAGACAGTTGCAACTAATGAAAAACTGTTTTTT
j_call: TRBJ2-5; clone_size: many; d_call: TRBD2; v_call: TRBV20-1; cdr3_length: 15; cdr3_aa: CSVATSGGAQETQYF; cdr3_nt: TGCAGTGTCGCGACTAGCGGGGGGGCCCAGGAGACCCAGTACTTC
j_call: TRBJ2-7; clone_size: many; d_call: TRBD2; v_call: TRBV5-1; cdr3_length: 15; cdr3_aa: CASSLAGTSSYEHYF; cdr3_nt: TGCGCCAGCAGCTTGGCCGGGACTAGCTCCTACGAGCATTACTTC
j_call: TRBJ1-2; clone_size: many; d_call: TRBD1; v_call: TRBV7-9; cdr3_length: 13; cdr3_aa: CASRRTGPNGYTF; cdr3_nt: TGTGCCAGCAGGCGGACAGGACCAAATGGCTACACCTTC
j_call: TRBJ2-3; clone_size: many; d_call: NA; v_call: TRBV6-5; cdr3_length: 16; cdr3_aa: CASSYSIPSSTDTQYF; cdr3_nt: TGTGCCAGCAGTTACTCGATCCCCTCTAGCACAGATACGCAGTATTTT
j_call: TRBJ1-1; clone_size: many; d_call: TRBD1; v_call: TRBV24-1; cdr3_length: 17; cdr3_aa: CATSDLSLQGASTEAFF; cdr3_nt: TGTGCCACCAGTGATTTATCACTACAGGGGGCTTCCACTGAAGCTTTCTTT
j_call: TRBJ2-3; clone_size: few; d_call: NA; v_call: TRBV27; cdr3_length: 14; cdr3_aa: CASSQDRITDTQYF; cdr3_nt: TGTGCCAGCAGTCAGGACAGAATCACAGATACGCAGTATTTT
j_call: TRBJ1-2; clone_size: many; d_call: NA; v_call: TRBV5-6; cdr3_length: 16; cdr3_aa: CASSPSGARSNYGYTF; cdr3_nt: TGTGCCAGCAGCCCGAGTGGGGCAAGATCTAACTATGGCTACACCTTC